What follows are 10 T cell receptor beta chains derived from one specimen sequenced in a study of T cell responses to AZD1222 COVID-19 vaccine. Profiled with immunoSEQ multiplex PCR; TCRdb holds only in-frame clones, not every one. This sample yields around 130,000 clones, of which 75% to 95% are seen a single time; around 3.8% belongs to the top ten. The sample here was peripheral blood, taken 28 days after the second dose of the MenACWY control vaccine. These receptors were taken from an adult who received the MenACWY meningococcal vaccine as a control.

J is TRBJ2-2 and V is TRBV28; 7 bases line up with TRBD2. This CDR3 is built from 19 residues. The germline V gene has CDR1 MDHEN and CDR2 SYDVKM. The J segment lost 1 base and the V segment lost 2 bases, leaving 13 bases of the junction unmatched. CDR3 sequence reads: CASSLNPGWASGNTGELFF. For the CDR3, the DNA is TGTGCCAGCAGTTTAAATCCCGGGTGGGCTAGCGGGAACACCGGGGAGCTGTTTTTT.

This clone was seen a few times. The rearrangement uses TRBV6-2 or TRBV6-3 and TRBJ2-2; possibly TRBD1 or TRBD2 for D (5 bases each). V shed 6 bases and J shed 5 bases, with 13 bases lying between them. The CDR3 is made up of 14 amino acids. Germline values: CDR1 MNHEY, CDR2 SVGEGT. CDR3 protein: CASSRGPETGELFF. Written as DNA, the CDR3 is TGTGCCAGCAGCCGGGGACCAGAAACCGGGGAGCTGTTTTTT.

The genes are TRBV28 and TRBJ2-1, with D uncertain. The V gene lost 11 bases and the J gene lost 2 bases, with 13 bases spanning the gap. This CDR3 has 13 amino acids. CDR1 MDHEN and CDR2 SYDVKM come from the germline V gene. In DNA, the CDR3 is TGTGCCGGTAGATCGGGCCCCTACAATGAGCAGTTCTTC. It translates to CAGRSGPYNEQFF.

The V call is TRBV29-1, the J call TRBJ2-2, with 7 bases lining up with TRBD1. The CDR3 extends over 16 amino acids. Losses at the gene ends were 7 bases for V and 7 bases for J; bases not matched to a gene: 18. Germline V lookup: CDR1 SQVTM, CDR2 ANQGSEA. The CDR3 bases are TGCAGCGCCGAACGAGGGGGCTCGATCGTATTCGGGGAGCTGTTTTTT. Translation: CSAERGGSIVFGELFF.

This sequence joins TRBV7-9 and TRBJ1-2; TRBD1 is a possible D gene (6 bases). From germline, CDR1 is SEHNR and CDR2 FQNEAQ (reference sequence). The CDR3 sequence is 16 residues long. Trimming stripped 1 base from V and 8 bases from J, with 20 bases between. The CDR3 DNA reads as TGTGCCAGCAGCTTAGGGACAGCCTATGGAGTCTGGGGCTACACCTTC. It specifies CASSLGTAYGVWGYTF.

The CDR3 loop is CASSYLTGGLGTDTQYF. The CDR3 bases are TGTGCCAGCAGCTATTTGACAGGGGGGCTGGGCACAGATACGCAGTATTTT. The chain links TRBV7-9 to TRBJ2-3; 9 bases match TRBD1. J gave up 1 base and V 4 bases, and 9 bases lay outside the gene matches. Germline V gene sequence: CDR1 SEHNR, CDR2 FQNEAQ (reference sequence). This CDR3 is 17 amino acids long.

The chain couples TRBV5-4 to TRBJ1-2; D not certain. With 0 bases removed from V and 7 bases from J, the gap between germline ends came to 13 bases. Germline V gene sequence: CDR1 SGHNT, CDR2 YYREEE (reference sequence). The CDR3 loop spans 14 amino acids. CDR3 protein: CASSLVGSLFGYTF. CDR3 coding DNA: TGTGCCAGCAGCTTGGTCGGGTCGCTTTTTGGCTACACCTTC.

The chain recombines TRBV6-2 or TRBV6-3 with TRBJ1-5; D is perhaps TRBD1 (6 bases). The V gene's germline CDR1 is MNHEY and CDR2 SVGEGT. V was pared by 6 bases and J by 6 bases, with 21 bases between. The CDR3 has 16 residues. In DNA form, the CDR3 reads TGTGCCAGCAGCCAGTGGGGCAGGGGCTCGGCTCAGCCCCAGCATTTT. Translation gives CASSQWGRGSAQPQHF.

The chain links TRBV13 to TRBJ2-1; TRBD2 agrees at 15 bases. This CDR3 region has 24 residues. CDR1 is PRHDT and CDR2 is FYEKMQ in the germline V gene (reference sequence). Trimming cost V 1 base and J 5 bases; bases outside gene matches: 24. CDR3 coding DNA: TGTGCCAGCAGCTTAGAGAGCTGGACAGCGCCTCCGGGACTAGCGGGGGGAAGTGACAATGAGCAGTTCTTC. Its protein is CASSLESWTAPPGLAGGSDNEQFF.

The J gene is TRBJ1-5, the V gene TRBV27; D unresolved. The V gene's germline CDR1 is MNHEY and CDR2 SMNVEV (reference sequence). Trimming left V 0 bases short and J 1 base short, with 4 bases between. This CDR3 has 14 amino acids. This chain's CDR3 is CASSLSGSNQPQHF. The CDR3 coding sequence is TGTGCCAGCAGTTTATCGGGGAGCAATCAGCCCCAGCATTTT.